Each of the 15 T cell receptor beta chains below was sequenced from the same sample in a study of blood T cell repertoires in COVID-19. The protocol was immunoSEQ multiplex PCR, while the TCRdb copy is restricted to in-frame clones and leaves out a portion. The sample shows 100,000 to 150,000 clones, around 84% of them seen only once. The sample taken for sequencing was peripheral blood. These receptors were taken from a woman at least 80 years old with acute or convalescent COVID-19.

The J gene is TRBJ2-1, the V gene TRBV15; 10 bases are a match to TRBD2. CDR3 length equals 16 residues. CDR1 and CDR2 from the germline V gene are LNHNV and YYDKDF (reference sequence). With 0 bases clipped from V and 2 bases from J, the junction kept 1 base outside the gene matches. The CDR3 sequence: CATSRDGTSAYNEQFF. The CDR3 coding sequence is TGTGCCACCAGCAGAGATGGGACTAGCGCCTACAATGAGCAGTTCTTC.

The chain has TRBV18 and TRBJ1-2; 7 nucleotides line up with TRBD1. The ends lost 3 bases at V and 3 bases at J; junction bases unmatched: 10. Germline-derived CDR1 and CDR2 are KGHSH and LQKENI. CDR3 length: 16 amino acids. The CDR3 sequence: CASSPRGTALDYGYTF. The CDR3 coding sequence is TGTGCCAGCTCACCGCGAGGGACAGCGCTTGACTATGGCTACACCTTC.

The J gene is TRBJ1-2, the V gene TRBV9; 10 positions agree with TRBD1. With V trimmed by 4 bases and J by 4 bases, 7 bases remained unmatched. The CDR3 is 15 amino acids. Germline-derived CDR1 and CDR2 are SGDLS and YYNGEE. The CDR3 is CASSRDRGRGYGYTF. CDR3 coding DNA: TGTGCCAGCAGCAGAGACAGGGGGCGCGGCTATGGCTACACCTTC.

The rearrangement links TRBV29-1 to TRBJ2-1, with D possibly being TRBD1 (6 bases). V lost 3 bases and J 8 bases, leaving 11 bases between the germline ends. The CDR3 spans 12 residues. Per the germline V gene, CDR1 is SQVTM and CDR2 is ANQGSEA. CDR3 bases: TGCAGCGTTGACAGGGGAAGGGATGAGCAGTTCTTC. Translated: CSVDRGRDEQFF.

The chain links TRBV2 to TRBJ1-2; 8 nucleotides agree with TRBD1. CDR1 and CDR2 (germline): SNHLY, FYNNEI. The CDR3 sequence is 14 residues long. With V trimmed by 6 bases and J by 0 bases, 3 bases remained unmatched. CDR3 amino acids: CASSEQGANYGYTF. The CDR3 DNA reads TGTGCCAGCAGCGAACAGGGGGCTAACTATGGCTACACCTTC.

The gene calls are TRBV7-2 and TRBJ2-7, with 9 bases that match TRBD2. In germline, CDR1 is SGHTA, CDR2 FQGNSA. The CDR3 consists of 16 residues. With V trimmed by 7 bases and J by 2 bases, 12 bases remained unmatched. The CDR3 DNA follows: TGTGCCAGCATGATTGGCGTGGCTAGCGGGACCTACGAGCAGTACTTC. Its translation is CASMIGVASGTYEQYF.

The chain has TRBV5-4 and TRBJ2-7; no clear D. Germline V CDR1 and CDR2: SGHNT, YYREEE (reference sequence). The CDR3 has 13 amino acids. Trimming left V 5 bases short and J 2 bases short, with 11 bases between. CDR3 DNA sequence: TGTGCCAGCAGAGGCGGCGATACCTACGAGCAGTACTTC. Protein: CASRGGDTYEQYF.

This chain joins TRBV2 and TRBJ1-2, with 7 bases that match TRBD1. The CDR3 loop spans 15 amino acids. Trimming took 2 bases from V and 4 from J; bases not matched to a gene: 7. Germline CDR1 is SNHLY and CDR2 is FYNNEI. The CDR3 bases are TGTGCCAGCAGTGAATTTTTTGCAGGGGGCTATGGCTACACCTTC. Encoded protein: CASSEFFAGGYGYTF.

This clone was seen only a few times. The chain couples TRBV29-1 to TRBJ1-4; possible D gene TRBD1, 5 bases. CDR1 is SQVTM, CDR2 ANQGSEA, per germline. V lost 2 bases to trimming and J lost 5 bases, with 9 bases between them. There are 13 residues in the CDR3. The CDR3 sequence: CSVEQGGNEKLFF. The CDR3 region has the DNA TGCAGCGTTGAACAGGGCGGAAATGAAAAACTGTTTTTT.

The chain carries TRBV9 and TRBJ2-1; 9 nucleotides match TRBD2. V dropped 4 bases and J dropped 2; count of bases not matched to a gene: 7. The germline V gene has CDR1 SGDLS and CDR2 YYNGEE. There are 16 residues in the CDR3. The CDR3 loop is CASSLKERGAYNEQFF. In DNA, the CDR3 is TGTGCCAGCAGCTTAAAAGAGCGGGGGGCCTACAATGAGCAGTTCTTC.

This clone was detected once. The chain couples TRBV27 to TRBJ2-1; D unresolved. The CDR3 contains 15 residues. V lost 6 bases and J lost 5, with 17 bases in between. Germline assignment: CDR1 MNHEY and CDR2 SMNVEV (reference sequence). The DNA of the CDR3 is TGTGCCAGCAGACGAGTAGCCGCCGTAGACAATGAGCAGTTCTTC. Protein sequence: CASRRVAAVDNEQFF.

The chain couples TRBV27 to TRBJ2-5; 13 bases map to TRBD2. The junction had 7 bases not matched to a gene; V was cut back by 7 bases and J by 5 bases. Germline-derived CDR1 and CDR2 are MNHEY and SMNVEV (reference sequence). The CDR3 contains 15 residues. The CDR3 DNA reads TGTGCCAGCACCCGGACTAGCGGGGGCTTTGAGACCCAGTACTTC. As protein: CASTRTSGGFETQYF.

This chain uses TRBV2 with TRBJ2-5; D is unresolved. The germline CDR1 and CDR2 sequences are SNHLY and FYNNEI. V was cut by 8 bases and J by 2 bases, with 12 bases left in between. This CDR3 spans 13 amino acids. This chain's CDR3 is CASQVTTQETQYF. The CDR3 DNA reads TGTGCCAGCCAGGTTACCACGCAAGAGACCCAGTACTTC.

The chain combines TRBV19 with TRBJ1-1; D may be TRBD1 (6 bases). The CDR3 contains 16 residues. V lost 6 bases, J lost 1 base, and 18 bases lay in between. CDR1 LNHDA and CDR2 SQIVND come from the germline V gene (reference sequence). The CDR3 is CASSRQAGASNTEAFF. The CDR3 DNA is TGTGCCAGTAGCCGCCAGGCGGGGGCTTCGAACACTGAAGCTTTCTTT.

The genes are TRBV15 and TRBJ2-7; 10 bases line up with TRBD2. The CDR3 totals 15 residues. Losses at the gene ends were 3 bases for V and 3 bases for J; bases not matched to a gene: 5. Per the germline V gene, CDR1 is LNHNV and CDR2 is YYDKDF (reference sequence). The CDR3: CATSRESGGGYEQYF. CDR3 nucleotide sequence: TGTGCCACCAGCAGGGAGAGCGGGGGGGGCTACGAGCAGTACTTC. The full variable domain, with the rest looked up from reference TRBV15 and TRBJ2-7, is DAMVIQNPRYQVTQFGKPVTLSCSQTLNHNVMYWYQQKSSQAPKLLFHYYDKDFNNEADTPDNFQSRRPNTSFCFLDIRSPGLGDTAMYLCATSRESGGGYEQYFGPGTRLTVT.